What follows are 26 T cell receptor beta chains derived from one specimen sequenced in a study of CXCR3-negative and CXCR3-positive naive CD8 T cells. The study, taken as a whole, reports: Naive CXCR3-positive cells had TRB CDR3s more hydrophobic than those of CXCR3-negative naive cells.

In preparing the TRB cDNA libraries, 5' RACE with UMI labels was used. TCRdb reprocessed the 5' RACE reads and keeps a single row for each CDR3 protein, giving no DNA. This sample contains about 130,000 distinct CDR3 sequences. Which antigens these TCRs recognize remains unknown. Specimen: naive CXCR3+ CD8+ T cells from blood. Noted subset: CD45RO-CCR7+CD27+CD95- naive CD8+ T cells expressing CXCR3 (TNR3+). The source of these receptors is a human donor in good health. Some clones in this sample may be carry-over from other donors' samples.

The rearrangement joins TRBV7-2 to TRBJ1-5; TCRdb outputs TRBD1, but without DNA this stays unchecked. Germline values: CDR1 SGHTA, CDR2 FQGNSA. The CDR3 spans 15 residues. This CDR3 is CASSSDRELHQPQHF.

CDR3 sequence: CASSWPLTGMKNIQYF. The chain is built from TRBV28 and TRBJ2-4; the TCRdb D gene call, TRBD1, has no DNA to confirm it. The CDR3 consists of 16 residues. Germline-derived CDR1 and CDR2 are MDHEN and SYDVKM.

The J gene is TRBJ2-1, the V gene TRBV7-9; TCRdb lists TRBD1, though no DNA is available to test this call. Per the germline V gene, CDR1 is SEHNR and CDR2 is FQNEAQ (reference sequence). The CDR3 runs to 15 residues. The CDR3 here is CASSWGTGETGEQFF.

The rearrangement links TRBV5-1 to TRBJ2-7; the D call from TCRdb, TRBD1, cannot be confirmed without DNA. The CDR3 is 14 amino acids. Germline-derived CDR1 and CDR2 are SGHRS and YFSETQ. The CDR3 sequence: CASNMGDMAWEQYF. The complete variable domain, with remaining parts taken from reference TRBV5-1 and TRBJ2-7, reads KAGVTQTPRYLIKTRGQQVTLSCSPISGHRSVSWYQQTPGQGLQFLFEYFSETQRNKGNFPGRFSGRQFSNSRSEMNVSTLELGDSALYLCASNMGDMAWEQYFGPGTRLTVT.

This chain links TRBV3-1 with TRBJ2-5; TCRdb outputs TRBD2, but without DNA this stays unchecked. Germline CDR1 LGHDT, CDR2 YNNKEL (reference sequence). CDR3 length: 15 amino acids. The CDR3 loop is CASSQDAGGTETQYF.

The chain recombines TRBV6-5 with TRBJ1-1; the TCRdb D gene call, TRBD1, has no DNA to confirm it. The germline CDR1 and CDR2 sequences are MNHEY and SVGAGI. The CDR3 has 14 residues. CDR3 residues: CASTSEWTGTEAFF.

The chain employs TRBV7-9 and TRBJ2-2; checking the TCRdb D call of TRBD1 is not possible without DNA. CDR3 size: 17 residues. Germline loops: CDR1 SEHNR, CDR2 FQNEAQ (reference sequence). The CDR3 reads CASSRYRDPDYPGELFF.

The chain couples TRBV7-9 to TRBJ2-1. The germline CDR1 and CDR2 sequences are SEHNR and FQNEAQ (reference sequence). CDR3 length: 16 amino acids. The CDR3 spells CASSPSGSASYNEQFF. Full variable domain (remainder filled in from reference TRBV7-9 and TRBJ2-1): DTGVSQNPRHKITKRGQNVTFRCDPISEHNRLYWYRQTLGQGPEFLTYFQNEAQLEKSRLLSDRFSAERPKGSFSTLEIQRTEQGDSAMYLCASSPSGSASYNEQFFGPGTRLTVL.

The chain links TRBV20-1 to TRBJ2-7; TCRdb selects TRBD1, and the lack of DNA leaves this call unchecked. Germline V CDR1 and CDR2: DFQATT, SNEGSKA (reference sequence). There are 19 residues in the CDR3. The CDR3 spells CSASPLWVSSPSDTYEQYF.

This chain uses TRBV29-1 with TRBJ2-2; TCRdb outputs TRBD2, but without DNA this stays unchecked. CDR1 is SQVTM, CDR2 ANQGSEA, per germline. The length of the CDR3 is 12 residues. The CDR3 protein is CSVSEGAGELFF.

The chain recombines TRBV7-9 with TRBJ1-2. The CDR3 runs 16 residues. Germline CDR1 is SEHNR and CDR2 is FQNEAQ (reference sequence). This CDR3 reads CASSLQGQGTNYGYTF. The full variable domain, completed using reference TRBV7-9 and TRBJ1-2, is DTGVSQNPRHKITKRGQNVTFRCDPISEHNRLYWYRQTLGQGPEFLTYFQNEAQLEKSRLLSDRFSAERPKGSFSTLEIQRTEQGDSAMYLCASSLQGQGTNYGYTFGSGTRLTVV.

The genes are TRBV28 and TRBJ1-6; TCRdb returns TRBD1, unconfirmable since there is no DNA. Germline CDR1 and CDR2: MDHEN and SYDVKM. The length of the CDR3 is 14 residues. CDR3 protein: CASSLGTVNSPLHF.

The chain employs TRBV4-1 and TRBJ1-1; TCRdb's D call of TRBD1 is untestable without DNA. The CDR3 extends over 13 amino acids. Germline V gene lookup returns CDR1 MGHRA and CDR2 YSYEKL. This CDR3 reads CASSLREGEEAFF.

The rearrangement links TRBV19 to TRBJ2-5; TCRdb indicates TRBD1, and absent DNA this call remains unverified. This CDR3 has 14 amino acids. Germline CDR1 LNHDA, CDR2 SQIVND (reference sequence). CDR3 protein: CATSTGSGKETQYF.

The rearrangement links TRBV4-2 to TRBJ1-4; checking the TCRdb D call of TRBD1 is not possible without DNA. This CDR3 contains 14 residues. Germline values: CDR1 LGHNA, CDR2 YNFKEQ. The CDR3 sequence is CASSQRTGEGKLFF.

CDR3 residues: CASSWGTGTEAFF. The rearrangement uses TRBV5-1 and TRBJ1-1; the TRBD1 assignment by TCRdb is unverifiable without DNA. The CDR3 length is 13 residues. Looked up from germline, CDR1 is SGHRS and CDR2 is YFSETQ.

The J gene is TRBJ2-7, the V gene TRBV20-1; without DNA, the TCRdb call of TRBD1 cannot be checked. The CDR3 covers 11 residues. CDR1 is DFQATT, CDR2 SNEGSKA, per germline (reference sequence). CDR3 amino acids: CSARTGTEQYF.

This rearrangement joins TRBV7-9 to TRBJ2-4. Germline V gene lookup returns CDR1 SEHNR and CDR2 FQNEAQ (reference sequence). The CDR3 runs 14 residues. CDR3 protein: CASSDTVAKNIQYF.

The V and J genes are TRBV29-1 and TRBJ2-7; TCRdb gives TRBD1 as the D gene, but with no DNA this cannot be confirmed. Germline loops: CDR1 SQVTM, CDR2 ANQGSEA. The CDR3 consists of 15 residues. CDR3 loop: CSVGSGTGGPNEQYF.

V gene TRBV7-9 combines with J gene TRBJ2-1; TCRdb's D call, TRBD2, is unchecked because there is no DNA. Germline V gives CDR1 SEHNR, CDR2 FQNEAQ (reference sequence). The CDR3 extends over 16 amino acids. CDR3: CASSASGTAWNNEQFF.

The gene calls are TRBV12-3 or TRBV12-4 and TRBJ1-6; TCRdb names TRBD1, which stays unverified in the absence of DNA. This CDR3 is built from 13 residues. CDR3 protein: CASRDSYNSPLHF.

This chain joins TRBV4-2 and TRBJ1-1; TCRdb's D call, TRBD1, is unchecked because there is no DNA. The V gene's germline CDR1 is LGHNA and CDR2 YNFKEQ. The CDR3 totals 15 residues. The CDR3 loop is CASSQGQGADTEAFF.

This chain uses TRBV13 with TRBJ2-1; lacking DNA, the TRBD1 call made by TCRdb goes unchecked. From germline, CDR1 is PRHDT and CDR2 FYEKMQ (reference sequence). The CDR3 loop spans 17 amino acids. CDR3 in amino acids: CASSSAPLGSTYNEQFF.

The chain combines TRBV6-2 or TRBV6-3 with TRBJ2-1. This CDR3 spans 13 amino acids. Germline V gene lookup returns CDR1 MNHEY and CDR2 SVGEGT. CDR3: CASSYNFYNEQFF.

The rearrangement joins TRBV11-2 to TRBJ2-7; the D gene TCRdb calls, TRBD2, cannot be checked with no DNA. CDR1 and CDR2 (germline): SGHAT, FQNNGV. The CDR3 is made up of 16 amino acids. This CDR3 is CATIGLAGVIRGEQYF.

The chain links TRBV7-2 to TRBJ2-7. The V gene's germline CDR1 is SGHTA and CDR2 FQGNSA. The CDR3 covers 14 residues. Here the CDR3 reads CASSLNPGWGEQYF. Drawing the rest from reference TRBV7-2 and TRBJ2-7, the complete variable domain is GAGVSQSPSNKVTEKGKDVELRCDPISGHTALYWYRQSLGQGLEFLIYFQGNSAPDKSGLPSDRFSAERTGGSVSTLTIQRTQQEDSAVYLCASSLNPGWGEQYFGPGTRLTVT.